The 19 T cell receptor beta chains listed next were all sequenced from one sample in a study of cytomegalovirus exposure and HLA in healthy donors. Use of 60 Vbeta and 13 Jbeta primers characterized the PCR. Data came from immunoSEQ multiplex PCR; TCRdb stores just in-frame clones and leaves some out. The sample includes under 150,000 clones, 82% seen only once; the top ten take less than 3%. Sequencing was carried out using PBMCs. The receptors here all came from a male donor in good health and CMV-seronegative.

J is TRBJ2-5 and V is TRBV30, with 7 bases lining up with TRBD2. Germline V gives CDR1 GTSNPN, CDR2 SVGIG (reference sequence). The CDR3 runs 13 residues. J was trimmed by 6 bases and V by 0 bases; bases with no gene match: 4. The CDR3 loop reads CAWSVGGAKTQYF. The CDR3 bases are TGTGCCTGGAGTGTGGGAGGGGCGAAGACCCAGTACTTC.

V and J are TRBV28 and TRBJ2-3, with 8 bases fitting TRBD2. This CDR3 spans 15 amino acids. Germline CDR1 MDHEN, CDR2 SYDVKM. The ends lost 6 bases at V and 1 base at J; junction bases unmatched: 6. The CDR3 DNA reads TGTGCCAGCAGACAAAGAGCGGGGGGCACAGATACGCAGTATTTT. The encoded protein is CASRQRAGGTDTQYF.

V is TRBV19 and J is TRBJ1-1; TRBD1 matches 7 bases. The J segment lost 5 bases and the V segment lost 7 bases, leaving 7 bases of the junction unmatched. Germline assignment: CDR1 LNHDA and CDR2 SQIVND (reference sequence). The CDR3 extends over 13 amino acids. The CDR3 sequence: CASMGQRVTEAFF. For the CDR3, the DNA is TGTGCCAGTATGGGACAGAGGGTAACTGAAGCTTTCTTT.

Here the CDR3 DNA reads TGTGCCAGCTCACGGGACAGCGATGACTATGGCTACACCTTC. Amino acid sequence: CASSRDSDDYGYTF. V gene TRBV18 combines with J gene TRBJ1-2; 7 bases fit TRBD1. CDR3 length: 14 residues. Losses at the gene ends were 4 bases for V and 3 bases for J; bases not matched to a gene: 5. Per the germline V gene, CDR1 is KGHSH and CDR2 is LQKENI.

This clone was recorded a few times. CDR3 loop: CASTRQNYGYTF. The CDR3, as DNA: TGTGCCAGCACTAGACAGAACTATGGCTACACCTTC. V usage is TRBV2 and J usage is TRBJ1-2; the D gene is possibly TRBD1 (5 bases). Germline V gene lookup returns CDR1 SNHLY and CDR2 FYNNEI. This CDR3 spans 12 amino acids. Trimming removed 7 bases from V and 2 bases from J, with 8 bases in between.

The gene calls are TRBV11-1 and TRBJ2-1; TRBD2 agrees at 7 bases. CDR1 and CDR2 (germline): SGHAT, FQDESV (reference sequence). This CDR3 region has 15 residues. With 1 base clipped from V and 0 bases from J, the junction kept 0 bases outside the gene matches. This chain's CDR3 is CASSLGGSSYNEQFF. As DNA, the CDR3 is TGTGCCAGCAGCTTAGGCGGGAGCTCCTACAATGAGCAGTTCTTC. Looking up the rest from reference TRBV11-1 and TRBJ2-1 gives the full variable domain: EAEVAQSPRYKITEKSQAVAFWCDPISGHATLYWYRQILGQGPELLVQFQDESVVDDSQLPKDRFSAERLKGVDSTLKIQPAELGDSAMYLCASSLGGSSYNEQFFGPGTRLTVL.

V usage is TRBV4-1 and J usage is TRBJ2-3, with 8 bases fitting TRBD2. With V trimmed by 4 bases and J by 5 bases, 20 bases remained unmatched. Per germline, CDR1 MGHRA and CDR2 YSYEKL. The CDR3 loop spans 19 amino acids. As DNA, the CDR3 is TGCGCCAGCAGCCGTCCACCCAGCGGAGCGGGAGAAGGTGGAGATACGCAGTATTTT. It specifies CASSRPPSGAGEGGDTQYF.

The CDR3 region is CASSYDRTTYEQYF. In DNA form, the CDR3 reads TGTGCCAGCTCATACGACCGGACAACCTACGAGCAGTACTTC. J is TRBJ2-7 and V is TRBV18; possibly TRBD1 for D (5 bases). This CDR3 comprises 14 residues. The V and J ends lost 5 bases and 2 bases respectively, with 13 bases between them. Germline loops: CDR1 KGHSH, CDR2 LQKENI.

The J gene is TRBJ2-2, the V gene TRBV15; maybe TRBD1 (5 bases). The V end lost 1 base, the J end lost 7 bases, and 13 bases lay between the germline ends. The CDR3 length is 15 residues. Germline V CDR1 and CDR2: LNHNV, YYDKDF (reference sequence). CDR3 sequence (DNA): TGTGCCACCAGCAGAGTCGTGCAGGGTATCGGGGAGCTGTTTTTT. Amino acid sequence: CATSRVVQGIGELFF.

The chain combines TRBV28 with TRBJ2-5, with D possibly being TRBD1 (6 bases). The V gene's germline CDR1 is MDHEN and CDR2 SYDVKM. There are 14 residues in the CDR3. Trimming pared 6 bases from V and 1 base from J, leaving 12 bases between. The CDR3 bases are TGTGCCAGCAGCTCTGGACAGCTCCAAGAGACCCAGTACTTC. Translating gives CASSSGQLQETQYF. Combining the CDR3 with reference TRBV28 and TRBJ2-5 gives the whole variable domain DVKVTQSSRYLVKRTGEKVFLECVQDMDHENMFWYRQDPGLGLRLIYFSYDVKMKEKGDIPEGYSVSREKKERFSLILESASTNQTSMYLCASSSGQLQETQYFGPGTRLLVL.

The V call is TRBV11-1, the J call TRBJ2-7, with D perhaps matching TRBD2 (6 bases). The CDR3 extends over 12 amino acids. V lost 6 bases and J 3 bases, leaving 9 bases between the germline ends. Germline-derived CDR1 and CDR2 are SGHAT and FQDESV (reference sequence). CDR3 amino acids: CASRGTFYEQYF. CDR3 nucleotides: TGTGCCAGCAGGGGGACTTTCTACGAGCAGTACTTC.

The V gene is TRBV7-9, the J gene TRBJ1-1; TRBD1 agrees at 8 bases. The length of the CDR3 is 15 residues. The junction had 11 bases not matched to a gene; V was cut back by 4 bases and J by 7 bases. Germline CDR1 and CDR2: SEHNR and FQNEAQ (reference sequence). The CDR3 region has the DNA TGTGCCAGCAGCTCCGGGACAGGAATCTGGATTGAAGCTTTCTTT. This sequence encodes CASSSGTGIWIEAFF.

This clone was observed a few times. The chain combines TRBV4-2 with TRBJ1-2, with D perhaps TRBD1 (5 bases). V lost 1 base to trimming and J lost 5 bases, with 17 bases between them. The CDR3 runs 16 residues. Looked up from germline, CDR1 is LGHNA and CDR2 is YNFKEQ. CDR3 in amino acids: CASSQGEGAGSYGYTF. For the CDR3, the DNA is TGTGCCAGCAGCCAAGGGGAAGGGGCGGGATCATATGGCTACACCTTC.

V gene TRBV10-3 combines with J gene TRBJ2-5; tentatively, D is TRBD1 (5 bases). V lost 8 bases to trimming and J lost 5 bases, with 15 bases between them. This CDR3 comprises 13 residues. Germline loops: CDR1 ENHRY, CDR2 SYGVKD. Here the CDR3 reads CAIAQASGETQYF. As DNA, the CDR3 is TGTGCCATCGCGCAGGCATCAGGGGAGACCCAGTACTTC.

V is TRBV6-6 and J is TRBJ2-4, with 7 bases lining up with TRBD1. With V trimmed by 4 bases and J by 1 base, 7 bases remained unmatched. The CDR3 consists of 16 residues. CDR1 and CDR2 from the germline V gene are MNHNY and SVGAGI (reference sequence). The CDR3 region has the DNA TGTGCCAGCAGTTCCGGGACAGCTCTGGCCAAAAACATTCAGTACTTC. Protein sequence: CASSSGTALAKNIQYF.

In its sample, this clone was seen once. Here the CDR3 reads CASSFLLAGDTQYF. In DNA form, the CDR3 reads TGTGCCAGCAGTTTTTTGCTAGCTGGAGATACGCAGTATTTT. The chain combines TRBV27 with TRBJ2-3, with D perhaps matching TRBD2 (5 bases). The CDR3 totals 14 residues. Germline loops: CDR1 MNHEY, CDR2 SMNVEV (reference sequence). V shed 3 bases and J shed 5 bases, with 12 bases lying between them.

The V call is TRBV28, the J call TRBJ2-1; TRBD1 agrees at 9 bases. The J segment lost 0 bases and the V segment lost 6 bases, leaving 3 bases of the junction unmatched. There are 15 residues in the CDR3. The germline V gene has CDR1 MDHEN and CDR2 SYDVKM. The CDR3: CASSLGQGSYNEQFF. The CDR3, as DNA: TGTGCCAGCAGCTTGGGACAGGGCTCCTACAATGAGCAGTTCTTC.

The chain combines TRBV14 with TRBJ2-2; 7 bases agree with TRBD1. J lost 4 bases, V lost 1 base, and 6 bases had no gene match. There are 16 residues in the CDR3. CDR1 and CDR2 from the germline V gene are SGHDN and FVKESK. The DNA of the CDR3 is TGTGCCAGCAGCCAAGGAAGGGGGCAGGGCACCGGGGAGCTGTTTTTT. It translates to CASSQGRGQGTGELFF.

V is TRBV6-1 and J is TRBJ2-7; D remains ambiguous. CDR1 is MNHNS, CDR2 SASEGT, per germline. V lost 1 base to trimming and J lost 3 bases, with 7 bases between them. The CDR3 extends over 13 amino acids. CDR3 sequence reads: CASSEGLVYEQYF. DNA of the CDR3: TGTGCCAGCAGTGAAGGGCTAGTCTACGAGCAGTACTTC.